The 2 T cell receptor beta chains reported below all come from one sample, sequenced in a study of T cell clonality in common variable immunodeficiency. Here immunoSEQ multiplex PCR was the method, and the copy in TCRdb shows in-frame clones only, minus some. The table records roughly 30,000 clones without singletons, the ten largest covering about 4.5%. The sample taken for sequencing was peripheral blood mononuclear cells. Receptors originate from a person aged 18 to 70 in good health.

This clone was observed a handful of times. A read error may account for a junction end that differs from germline. The read ends 3 residues early relative to the CDR3; the germline J gene fills the gap. The gene calls are TRBV7-7 and TRBJ1-1, with a tentative D call TRBD1 (5 bases). This CDR3 contains 14 residues. Germline CDR1 is SSHAT and CDR2 is FNYEAQ (reference sequence). CDR3 DNA (partial): TGTGCTAGCAGCTTAGAGAGGGGCGAAGAGACC. It encodes CASSLERGEET. The full CDR3 reads CASSLERGEETAFF.

In this sample, this clone turned up many times. CDR3 DNA (partial): TGCAGCGTTCGGGCTAGCGGAGATTACAATGAG. This translates into CSVRASGDYNE. The whole CDR3 protein reads CSVRASGDYNEQFF. J is TRBJ2-1 and V is TRBV29-1; 7 bases line up with TRBD2. The CDR3 is cut off 3 residues early in the read; its end comes from the germline J gene. There are 14 residues in the CDR3. J was trimmed by 4 bases and V by 5 bases; bases with no gene match: 8. From germline, CDR1 is SQVTM and CDR2 ANQGSEA.